This TCR beta chain was profiled in a study of blood T cell repertoires in COVID-19. The V gene lost 4 bases and the J gene lost 4 bases, with 13 bases spanning the gap. Germline V gene sequence: CDR1 MNHEY, CDR2 SVGAGI. The CDR3 consists of 14 residues. The table came from immunoSEQ multiplex PCR; TCRdb's copy has only in-frame clones and leaves some out. Of around 80,000 clones in the sample, less than 85% are singletons; the top ten hold less than 6%. The genes are TRBV6-5 and TRBJ1-2; D perhaps matches TRBD1 (6 bases). The sequencing input was peripheral blood. The sequence was obtained from a woman aged 70-85 years with acute or convalescent COVID-19. For the CDR3, the DNA is TGTGCCAGCAGTTCCTCAACAGGGTCCTATGGCTACACCTTC. It specifies CASSSSTGSYGYTF.